This T cell receptor beta chain was observed in a study of T cell changes during pregnancy in multiple sclerosis. The V end lost 6 bases, the J end lost 3 bases, and 12 bases lay between the germline ends. The germline V gene encodes CDR1 ENHRY and CDR2 SYGVKD. The CDR3 consists of 13 residues. Produced via immunoSEQ multiplex PCR; TCRdb's table is partial and in-frame only. This table has about 51,000 clones, approximately 92% appearing once. The receptor was derived from a female donor with multiple sclerosis, enrolled in a pregnancy study. This sample comprised CD4+ T cells from peripheral blood mononuclear cells, obtained in the third trimester of pregnancy. The chain combines TRBV10-3 with TRBJ2-7; weak D call: TRBD2 (5 bases). CDR3 coding DNA: TGTGCCATCAGCGAGCGGACTCGCTACGAGCAGTACTTC. Protein product: CAISERTRYEQYF.